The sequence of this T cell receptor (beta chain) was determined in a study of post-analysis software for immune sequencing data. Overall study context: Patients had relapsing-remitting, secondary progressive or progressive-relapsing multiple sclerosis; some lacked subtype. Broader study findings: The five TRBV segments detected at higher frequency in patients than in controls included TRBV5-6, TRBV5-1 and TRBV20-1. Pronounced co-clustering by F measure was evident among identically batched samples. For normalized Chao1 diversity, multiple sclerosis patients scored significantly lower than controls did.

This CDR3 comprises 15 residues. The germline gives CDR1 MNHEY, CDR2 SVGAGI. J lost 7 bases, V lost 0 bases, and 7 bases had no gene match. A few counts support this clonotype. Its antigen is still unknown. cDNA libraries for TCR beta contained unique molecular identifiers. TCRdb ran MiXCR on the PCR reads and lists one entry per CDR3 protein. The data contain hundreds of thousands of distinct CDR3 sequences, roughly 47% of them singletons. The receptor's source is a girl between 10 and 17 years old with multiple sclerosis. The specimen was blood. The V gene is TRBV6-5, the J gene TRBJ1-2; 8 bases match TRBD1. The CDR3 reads CASSYSSGGVSGYTF. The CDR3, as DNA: TGTGCCAGCAGTTACTCCTCAGGGGGCGTAAGTGGCTACACCTTC.